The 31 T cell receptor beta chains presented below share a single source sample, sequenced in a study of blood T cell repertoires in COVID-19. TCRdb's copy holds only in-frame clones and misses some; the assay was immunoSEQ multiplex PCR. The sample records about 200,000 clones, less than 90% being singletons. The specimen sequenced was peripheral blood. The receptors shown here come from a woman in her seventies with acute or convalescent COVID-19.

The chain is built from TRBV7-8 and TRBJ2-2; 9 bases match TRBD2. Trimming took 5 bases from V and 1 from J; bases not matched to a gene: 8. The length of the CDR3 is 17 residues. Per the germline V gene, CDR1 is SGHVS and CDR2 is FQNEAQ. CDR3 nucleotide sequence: TGTGCCAGCAGCCCGCGCCGGACTAGCGTGAACACCGGGGAGCTGTTTTTT. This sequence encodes CASSPRRTSVNTGELFF.

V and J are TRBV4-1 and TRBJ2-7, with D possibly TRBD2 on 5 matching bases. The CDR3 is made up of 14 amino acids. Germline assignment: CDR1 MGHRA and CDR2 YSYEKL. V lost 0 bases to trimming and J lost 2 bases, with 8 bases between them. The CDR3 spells CASSQDVGAYEQYF. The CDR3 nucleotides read TGCGCCAGCAGCCAAGATGTCGGGGCCTACGAGCAGTACTTC.

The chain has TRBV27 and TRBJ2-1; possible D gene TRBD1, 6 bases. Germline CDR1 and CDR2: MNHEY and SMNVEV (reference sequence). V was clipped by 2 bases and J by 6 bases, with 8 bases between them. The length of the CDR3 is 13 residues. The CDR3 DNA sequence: TGTGCCAGCAGTTTACAACAGGGCAATGAGCAGTTCTTC. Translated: CASSLQQGNEQFF.

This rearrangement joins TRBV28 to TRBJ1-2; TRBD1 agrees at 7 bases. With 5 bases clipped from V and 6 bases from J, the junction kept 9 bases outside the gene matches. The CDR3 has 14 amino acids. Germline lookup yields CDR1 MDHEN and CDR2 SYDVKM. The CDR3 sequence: CASSPPDRRNGYTF. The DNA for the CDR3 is TGTGCCAGCAGTCCCCCGGACAGGAGAAATGGCTACACCTTC.

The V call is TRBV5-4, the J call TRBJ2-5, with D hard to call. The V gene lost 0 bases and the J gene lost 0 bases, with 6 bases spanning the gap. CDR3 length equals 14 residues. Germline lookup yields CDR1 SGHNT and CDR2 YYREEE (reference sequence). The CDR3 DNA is TGTGCCAGCAGCTTGGCTCTTTACCAAGAGACCCAGTACTTC. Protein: CASSLALYQETQYF.

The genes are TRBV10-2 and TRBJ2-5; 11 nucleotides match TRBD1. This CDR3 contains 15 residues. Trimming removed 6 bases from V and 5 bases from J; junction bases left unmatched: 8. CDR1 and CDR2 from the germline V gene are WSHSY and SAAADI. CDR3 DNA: TGCGCCAGCAGCCCTAGGACAGGGGGCGTGGAGACCCAGTACTTC. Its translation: CASSPRTGGVETQYF.

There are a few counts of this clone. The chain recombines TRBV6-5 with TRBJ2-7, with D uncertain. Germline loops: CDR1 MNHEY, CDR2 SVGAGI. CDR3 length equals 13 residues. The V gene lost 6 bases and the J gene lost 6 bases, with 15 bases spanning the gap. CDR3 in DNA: TGTGCCAGCAGCGTACTTAGCACCCGCGAGCAGTACTTC. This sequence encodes CASSVLSTREQYF.

CDR3 amino acids: CASRGTGKNTEAFF. The CDR3 DNA reads as TGTGCCAGCAGAGGGACAGGGAAGAACACTGAAGCTTTCTTT. The chain combines TRBV25-1 with TRBJ1-1; 9 bases line up with TRBD1. CDR1 is MGHDK and CDR2 is SYGVNS in the germline V gene. V was clipped by 6 bases and J by 1 base; unmatched bases: 3. The CDR3 totals 14 residues.

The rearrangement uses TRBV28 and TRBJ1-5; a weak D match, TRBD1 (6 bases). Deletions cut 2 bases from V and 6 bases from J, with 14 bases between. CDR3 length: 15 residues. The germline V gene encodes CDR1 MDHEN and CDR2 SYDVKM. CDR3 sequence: CASSLMMGAGQPQHF. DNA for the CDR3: TGTGCCAGCAGTTTAATGATGGGGGCTGGTCAGCCCCAGCATTTT.

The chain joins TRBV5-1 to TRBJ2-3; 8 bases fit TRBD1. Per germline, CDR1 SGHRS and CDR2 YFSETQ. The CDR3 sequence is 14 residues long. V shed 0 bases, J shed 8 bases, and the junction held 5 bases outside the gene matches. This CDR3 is CASSLATGGGTQYF. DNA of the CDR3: TGCGCCAGCAGCTTGGCCACAGGGGGAGGTACGCAGTATTTT.

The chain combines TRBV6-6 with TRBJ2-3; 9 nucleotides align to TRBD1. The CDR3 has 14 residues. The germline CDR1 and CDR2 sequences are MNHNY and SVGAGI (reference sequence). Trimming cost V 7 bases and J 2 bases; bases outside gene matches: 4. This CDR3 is CASNRDRATDTQYF. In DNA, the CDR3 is TGTGCCAGCAATAGGGACAGGGCCACAGATACGCAGTATTTT.

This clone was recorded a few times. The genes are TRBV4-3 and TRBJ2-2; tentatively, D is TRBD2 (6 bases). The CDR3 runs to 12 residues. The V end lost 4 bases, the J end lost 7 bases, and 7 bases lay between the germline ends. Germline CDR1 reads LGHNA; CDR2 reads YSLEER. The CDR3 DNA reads TGCGCCAGCAGCCCGGGGGTCGGGGAGCTGTTTTTT. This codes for CASSPGVGELFF.

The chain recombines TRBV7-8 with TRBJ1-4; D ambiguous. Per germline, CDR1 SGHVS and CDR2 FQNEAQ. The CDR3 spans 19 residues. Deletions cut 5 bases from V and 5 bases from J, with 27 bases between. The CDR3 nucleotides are TGTGCCAGCAGCAGATCCGGGATGGTAGCGGGTATAGCCAATGAAAAACTGTTTTTT. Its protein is CASSRSGMVAGIANEKLFF.

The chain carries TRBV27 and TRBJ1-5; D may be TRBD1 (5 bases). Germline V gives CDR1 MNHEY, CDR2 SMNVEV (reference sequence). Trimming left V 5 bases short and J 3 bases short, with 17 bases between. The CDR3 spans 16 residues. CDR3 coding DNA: TGTGCCAGCAGTCCCGCGGGGAGGGGCGACAATCAGCCCCAGCATTTT. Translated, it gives CASSPAGRGDNQPQHF.

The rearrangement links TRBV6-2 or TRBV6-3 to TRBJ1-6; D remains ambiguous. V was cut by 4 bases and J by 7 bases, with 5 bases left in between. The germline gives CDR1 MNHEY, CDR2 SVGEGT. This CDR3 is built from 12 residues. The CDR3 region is CASSFGNSPLHF. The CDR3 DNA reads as TGTGCCAGCAGTTTTGGCAATTCACCCCTCCACTTT.

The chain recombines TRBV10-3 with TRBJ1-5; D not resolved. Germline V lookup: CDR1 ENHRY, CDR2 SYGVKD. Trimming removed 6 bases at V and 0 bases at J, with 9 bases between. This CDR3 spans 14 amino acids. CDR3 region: CAISAAYSNQPQHF. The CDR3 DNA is TGTGCCATCAGCGCAGCGTATAGCAATCAGCCCCAGCATTTT.

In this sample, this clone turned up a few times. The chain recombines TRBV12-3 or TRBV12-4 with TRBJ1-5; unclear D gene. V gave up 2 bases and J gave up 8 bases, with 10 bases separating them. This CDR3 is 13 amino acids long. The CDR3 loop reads CASSLRPREPQHF. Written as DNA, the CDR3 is TGTGCCAGCAGTTTACGCCCCCGCGAGCCCCAGCATTTT.

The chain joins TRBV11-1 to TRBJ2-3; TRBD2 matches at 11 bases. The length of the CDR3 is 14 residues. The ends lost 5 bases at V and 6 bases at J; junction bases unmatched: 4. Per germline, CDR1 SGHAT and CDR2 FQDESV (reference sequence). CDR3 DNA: TGTGCCAGCAGCCGACTAGCGGGACCCGATACGCAGTATTTT. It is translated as CASSRLAGPDTQYF.

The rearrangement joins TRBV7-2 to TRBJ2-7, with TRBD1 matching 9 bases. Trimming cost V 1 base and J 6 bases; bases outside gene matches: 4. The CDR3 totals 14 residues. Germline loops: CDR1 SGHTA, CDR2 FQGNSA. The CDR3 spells CASSLGDRVSEQYF. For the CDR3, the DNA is TGTGCCAGCAGCTTAGGGGACAGGGTTAGCGAGCAGTACTTC.

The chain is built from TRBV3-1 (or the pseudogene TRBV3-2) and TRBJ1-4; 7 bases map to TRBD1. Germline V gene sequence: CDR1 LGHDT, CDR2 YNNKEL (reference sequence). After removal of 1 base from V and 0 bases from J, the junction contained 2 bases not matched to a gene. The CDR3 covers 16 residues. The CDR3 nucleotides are TGTGCCAGCAGCCAAGTGGGACAGACAACTAATGAAAAACTGTTTTTT. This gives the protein CASSQVGQTTNEKLFF.

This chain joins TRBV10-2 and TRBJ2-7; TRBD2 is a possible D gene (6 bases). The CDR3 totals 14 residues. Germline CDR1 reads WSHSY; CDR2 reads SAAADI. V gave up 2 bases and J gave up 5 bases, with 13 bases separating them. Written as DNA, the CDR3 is TGCGCCAGCAGTGAGAACGGGGGACGTAACGAGCAGTACTTC. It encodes CASSENGGRNEQYF.

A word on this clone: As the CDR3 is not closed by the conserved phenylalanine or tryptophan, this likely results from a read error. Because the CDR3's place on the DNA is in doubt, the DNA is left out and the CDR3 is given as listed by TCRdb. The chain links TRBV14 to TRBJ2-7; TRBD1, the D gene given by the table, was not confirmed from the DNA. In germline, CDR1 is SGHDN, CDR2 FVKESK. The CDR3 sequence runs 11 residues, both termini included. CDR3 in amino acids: CASSRPGTVSL.

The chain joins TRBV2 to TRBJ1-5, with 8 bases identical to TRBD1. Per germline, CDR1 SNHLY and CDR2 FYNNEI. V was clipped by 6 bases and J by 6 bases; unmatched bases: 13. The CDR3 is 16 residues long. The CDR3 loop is CASRYGQGGVGQPQHF. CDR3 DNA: TGTGCCAGCAGGTACGGACAGGGAGGAGTCGGTCAGCCCCAGCATTTT.

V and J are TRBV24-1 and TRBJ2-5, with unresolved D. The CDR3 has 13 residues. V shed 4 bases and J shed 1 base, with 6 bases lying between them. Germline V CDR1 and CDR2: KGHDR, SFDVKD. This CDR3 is CATSEGFQETQYF. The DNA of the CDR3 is TGTGCCACCAGTGAGGGCTTCCAAGAGACCCAGTACTTC.

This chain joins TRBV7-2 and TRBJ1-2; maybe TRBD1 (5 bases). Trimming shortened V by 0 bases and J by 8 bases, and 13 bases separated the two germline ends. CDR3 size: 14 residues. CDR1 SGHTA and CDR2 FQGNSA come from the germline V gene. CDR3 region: CASSLARAGQGYTF. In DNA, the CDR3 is TGTGCCAGCAGCTTAGCTAGGGCAGGGCAGGGCTACACCTTC.

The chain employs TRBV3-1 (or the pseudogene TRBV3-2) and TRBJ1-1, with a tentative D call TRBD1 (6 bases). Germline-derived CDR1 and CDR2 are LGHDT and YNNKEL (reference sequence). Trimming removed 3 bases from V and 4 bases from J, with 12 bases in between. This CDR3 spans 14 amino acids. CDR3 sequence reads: CASSHGGRGTEAFF. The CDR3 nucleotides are TGTGCCAGCAGCCACGGGGGGCGAGGCACTGAAGCTTTCTTT.

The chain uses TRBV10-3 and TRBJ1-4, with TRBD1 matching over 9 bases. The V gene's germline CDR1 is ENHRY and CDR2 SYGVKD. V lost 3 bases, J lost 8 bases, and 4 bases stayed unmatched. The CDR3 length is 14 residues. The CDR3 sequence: CAISDPGQGEKLFF. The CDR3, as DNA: TGTGCCATCAGTGATCCGGGACAGGGAGAAAAACTGTTTTTT.

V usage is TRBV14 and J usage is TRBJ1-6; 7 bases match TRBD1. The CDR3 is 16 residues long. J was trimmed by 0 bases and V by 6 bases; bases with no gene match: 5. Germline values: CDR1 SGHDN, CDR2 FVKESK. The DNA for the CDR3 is TGTGCCAGCAGTTCCAGGGGGAGCTCCTATAATTCACCCCTCCACTTT. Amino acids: CASSSRGSSYNSPLHF. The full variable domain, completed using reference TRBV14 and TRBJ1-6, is EAGVTQFPSHSVIEKGQTVTLRCDPISGHDNLYWYRRVMGKEIKFLLHFVKESKQDESGMPNNRFLAERTGGTYSTLKVQPAELEDSGVYFCASSSRGSSYNSPLHFGNGTRLTVT.

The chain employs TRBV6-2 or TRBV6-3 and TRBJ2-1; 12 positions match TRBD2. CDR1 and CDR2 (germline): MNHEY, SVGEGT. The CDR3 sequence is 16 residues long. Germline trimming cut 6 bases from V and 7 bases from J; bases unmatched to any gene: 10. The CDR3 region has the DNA TGTGCCAGCAGCTCCAGATCTAGCGGGAGGGGGAATGAGCAGTTCTTC. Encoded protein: CASSSRSSGRGNEQFF.

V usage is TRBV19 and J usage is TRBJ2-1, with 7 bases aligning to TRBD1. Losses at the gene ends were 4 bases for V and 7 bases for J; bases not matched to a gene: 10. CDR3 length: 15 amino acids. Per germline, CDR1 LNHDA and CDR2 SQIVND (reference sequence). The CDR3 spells CASSTDREMVNEQFF. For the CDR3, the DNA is TGTGCCAGTAGTACCGACAGGGAAATGGTTAATGAGCAGTTCTTC.

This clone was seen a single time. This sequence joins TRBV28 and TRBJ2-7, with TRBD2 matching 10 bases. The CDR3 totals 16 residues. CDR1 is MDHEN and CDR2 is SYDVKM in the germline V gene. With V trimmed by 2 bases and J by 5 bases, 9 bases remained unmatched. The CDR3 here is CASSLTSGRANNEQYF. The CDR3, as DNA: TGTGCCAGCAGTTTAACAAGCGGGAGGGCCAATAACGAGCAGTACTTC. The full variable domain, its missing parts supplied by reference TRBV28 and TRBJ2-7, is DVKVTQSSRYLVKRTGEKVFLECVQDMDHENMFWYRQDPGLGLRLIYFSYDVKMKEKGDIPEGYSVSREKKERFSLILESASTNQTSMYLCASSLTSGRANNEQYFGPGTRLTVT.